These T cell receptor beta chains were read from a single sample in a study of T cells in Graves' hyperthyroidism and ophthalmopathy. TCRdb passed the multiplex PCR reads through MiXCR, listing each CDR3 protein once. The table has roughly 93,000 distinct CDR3 sequences, about 37% seen once. The sequenced sample was peripheral blood or thyroid tissue (not recorded which). The receptor source for this set is a woman aged 25-40 years with Graves' hyperthyroidism. Each CDR3 is given with its conserved first and last residue. Each record gives: clone size, J gene, D gene, V gene, CDR3 protein, CDR3 DNA. The D gene is left open where the match is weak. Only part of the rows carry a size: once, few, many, or a class if the clone is expanded.

many | TRBJ1-3 | NA | TRBV9 | CASSPGPSSGNTIYF | TGTGCCAGCAGCCCAGGACCGAGCTCTGGAAACACCATATATTTT
many | TRBJ2-5 | NA | TRBV7-8 | CATMRVAETQYF | TGTGCCACTATGAGAGTGGCAGAGACCCAGTACTTC
many | TRBJ2-2 | TRBD2 | TRBV19 | CASSILRSGRGTGELFF | TGTGCCAGTAGTATTTTAAGAAGCGGGAGAGGCACCGGGGAGCTGTTTTTT
many | TRBJ2-7 | NA | TRBV2 | CASSGPSQGYEQYF | TGTGCCAGCAGCGGGCCGTCCCAGGGGTACGAGCAGTACTTC
NA | TRBJ2-7 | TRBD2 | TRBV10-3 | CAIRRAGGTYEQYF | TGTGCCATCAGACGAGCGGGAGGTACCTACGAGCAGTACTTC
many | TRBJ2-7 | TRBD1 | TRBV7-9 | CASSLAGTASYEQYF | TGTGCCAGCAGCTTAGCCGGGACAGCCTCCTACGAGCAGTACTTC
once | TRBJ2-2 | TRBD2 | TRBV7-2 | CASPPRLAQRTGELFF | TGTGCCAGCCCGCCCAGACTAGCGCAGCGGACCGGGGAGCTGTTTTTT
NA | TRBJ2-1 | NA | TRBV7-9 | CASSSAVGGENNEQFF | TGTGCCAGCAGCTCAGCTGTCGGGGGAGAAAACAATGAGCAGTTCTTC
NA | TRBJ1-5 | NA | TRBV7-2 | CASSATVDGNQPQHF | TGTGCCAGCAGCGCCACAGTTGATGGCAATCAGCCCCAGCATTTT
many | TRBJ2-7 | TRBD1 | TRBV7-2 | CASSLATGAGYEQYF | TGTGCCAGCAGCTTGGCTACAGGGGCGGGCTACGAGCAGTACTTC
NA | TRBJ1-1 | NA | TRBV7-9 | CASSSFLRDTEAFF | TGTGCCAGCAGCTCGTTCCTTAGAGACACTGAAGCTTTCTTT
medium-sized | TRBJ1-2 | NA | TRBV15 | CAIKDGRRNNYGYTF | TGTGCCATCAAGGACGGTAGAAGAAATAACTATGGCTACACCTTC
once | TRBJ1-4 | TRBD1 | TRBV2 | CASSAGGGEKLFF | TGTGCCAGCAGTGCAGGGGGCGGTGAAAAACTGTTTTTT
NA | TRBJ2-5 | TRBD1 | TRBV15 | CATSSRDRGLEGYQETQYF | TGTGCCACCAGCAGTCGGGACAGGGGGCTGGAGGGGTACCAAGAGACCCAGTACTTC
many | TRBJ1-6 | NA | TRBV10-3 | CAISDYQDWDNSPLHF | TGTGCCATCAGTGATTATCAGGACTGGGATAATTCACCCCTCCACTTT
few | TRBJ1-5 | NA | TRBV12-3/TRBV12-4 | CASSRRGAFRIRNDQPQHF | TGTGCCAGCAGTCGGCGGGGCGCTTTCCGTATTAGGAATGATCAGCCCCAGCATTTT
many | TRBJ1-1 | TRBD1 | TRBV6-1 | CASQTGGTNTEAFF | TGTGCCAGCCAGACAGGGGGAACGAACACTGAAGCTTTCTTT
NA | TRBJ1-5 | TRBD1 | TRBV20-1 | CSAPDRIGQPQHF | TGCAGTGCTCCGGACAGGATCGGACAGCCCCAGCATTTT
many | TRBJ1-1 | NA | TRBV6-5 | CASTTALVNTEAFF | TGTGCCAGCACCACCGCTCTGGTTAACACTGAAGCTTTCTTT
many | TRBJ1-6 | NA | TRBV5-5 | CASSKEPRYNSPLHF | TGTGCCAGCTCTAAAGAACCCCGATATAATTCACCCCTCCACTTT
once | TRBJ2-6 | NA | TRBV20-1 | CSAQGDSGANVLTF | TGCAGTGCCCAGGGGGACTCTGGAGCCAACGTCCTGACTTTC
many | TRBJ1-1 | NA | TRBV20-1 | CSARDPTEAFF | TGCAGTGCTAGAGATCCGACTGAAGCTTTCTTT
many | TRBJ1-1 | TRBD1 | TRBV5-1 | CASSLRTGGVANTEAFF | TGCGCCAGCAGCCTAAGGACAGGGGGCGTTGCGAACACTGAAGCTTTCTTT
many | TRBJ2-2 | NA | TRBV19 | CASSHATRTGELFF | TGTGCCAGTAGCCACGCCACTCGGACCGGGGAGCTGTTTTTT
NA | TRBJ2-3 | NA | TRBV20-1 | CSAQGFTDTQYF | TGCAGTGCTCAGGGGTTCACAGATACGCAGTATTTT